These T cell receptor beta chains were read from a single sample in a study of T cell repertoires in cytomegalovirus infection. TCRdb reanalysed the reads using MiXCR and keeps one entry per CDR3 protein. Here the sample spans a few hundred thousand distinct CDR3 sequences, 33% being singletons. For these TCRs, the target antigens are not known. Material: cultured PBMCs, obtained from culture after CMV antigen stimulation. Receptors originate from a human donor in good health (CMV status not recorded). Some clones in this sample may be carry-over from other donors' samples. The CDR3 runs from the conserved cysteine through the conserved F or W. D genes are given only for firm matches. The listing skips clone size in some rows; elsewhere it reads once, few, many or a size class.

TRBJ1-1 17 TRBV28 TRBD1 . CASSTTTTGAVNTEAFF TGTGCCAGCAGCACAACCACGACAGGGGCCGTCAACACTGAAGCTTTCTTT
TRBJ2-1 16 TRBV10-3 . . CAISSTGLSSYNEQFF TGTGCCATCAGTTCAACAGGCCTTAGCTCCTACAATGAGCAGTTCTTC
TRBJ1-1 14 TRBV7-8 . . CASSSTGLWTEAFF TGTGCCAGCAGCTCCACAGGGTTGTGGACTGAAGCTTTCTTT
TRBJ1-1 13 TRBV5-4 . . CASSLPPGLEAFF TGTGCCAGCAGCTTGCCCCCGGGACTAGAAGCTTTCTTT
TRBJ2-4 14 TRBV7-2 . few CASSPEVAKNIQYF TGTGCCAGCAGCCCTGAGGTAGCCAAAAACATTCAGTACTTC
TRBJ2-7 14 TRBV7-2 . . CASSLGFGIYEQYF TGTGCCAGCAGCTTAGGCTTCGGGATCTACGAGCAGTACTTC
TRBJ2-5 16 TRBV7-2 TRBD2 few CASSPRTSGHQETQYF TGTGCCAGCAGCCCCCGGACTAGCGGGCACCAAGAGACCCAGTACTTC
TRBJ1-4 15 TRBV27 . . CASRPTDRPPEKLFF TGTGCCAGCAGACCGACTGACAGGCCCCCTGAAAAACTGTTTTTT
TRBJ2-5 13 TRBV5-6 . few CASSLAPEETQYF TGTGCCAGCAGCCTGGCGCCCGAAGAGACCCAGTACTTC
TRBJ2-5 15 TRBV10-3 TRBD1 few CATAISGGAGETQYF TGTGCCACCGCCATTTCAGGGGGCGCGGGAGAGACCCAGTACTTC
TRBJ2-1 14 TRBV9 . . CASSEWETSNEQFF TGTGCCAGCAGCGAGTGGGAAACTAGCAATGAGCAGTTCTTC
TRBJ1-1 13 TRBV7-6 . . CASSLGSTTEAFF TGTGCCAGCAGCTTAGGATCGACCACTGAAGCTTTCTTT
TRBJ2-5 15 TRBV6-1 TRBD2 . CASSHPGLGRETQYF TGTGCCAGCAGTCATCCGGGACTAGGTCGGGAGACCCAGTACTTC
TRBJ1-5 14 TRBV28 . many CASRGTLSNQPQHF TGTGCCAGCAGAGGGACCCTAAGCAATCAGCCCCAGCATTTT
TRBJ2-2 15 TRBV5-1 TRBD1 many CASSVGTGNVWELFF TGCGCCAGCAGCGTAGGGACAGGGAATGTATGGGAGCTGTTTTTT
TRBJ2-1 15 TRBV6-6 TRBD2 few CASSYSTSGYNEQFF TGTGCCAGCAGTTACTCGACTAGCGGCTACAATGAGCAGTTCTTC
TRBJ1-1 15 TRBV12-3/TRBV12-4 . few CASRTREALTTEAFF TGTGCCAGCAGAACCCGGGAGGCTCTTACCACTGAAGCTTTCTTT
TRBJ2-4 14 TRBV19 . . CASSILAGKNIQYF TGTGCCAGTAGTATTTTGGCGGGGAAAAACATTCAGTACTTC
TRBJ1-2 13 TRBV7-9 . few CASSLAGRTGYTF TGTGCCAGCAGCTTAGCGGGACGGACTGGCTACACCTTC
TRBJ1-5 15 TRBV7-2 . . CASILGPPGNQPQHF TGTGCCAGCATCCTTGGACCTCCAGGGAATCAGCCCCAGCATTTT
TRBJ2-7 14 TRBV28 TRBD1 . CASSLQDRVWEQYF TGTGCCAGCAGTTTACAGGACAGGGTATGGGAGCAGTACTTC
TRBJ2-3 14 TRBV7-4 . . CASLHPDNTDTQYF TGTGCCAGCCTACATCCGGACAACACAGATACGCAGTATTTT
TRBJ1-2 14 TRBV12-3/TRBV12-4 . . CASGPQAANYGYTF TGTGCCAGCGGGCCCCAGGCCGCTAACTATGGCTACACCTTC
TRBJ1-5 16 TRBV7-2 TRBD1 few CASSLAWEGQGTPQHF TGTGCCAGCAGCTTAGCGTGGGAAGGACAGGGAACGCCCCAGCATTTT
TRBJ1-1 14 TRBV7-9 . few CASISQGLGTEAFF TGTGCCAGCATCTCCCAGGGACTGGGGACTGAAGCTTTCTTT
TRBJ1-2 14 TRBV7-2 TRBD1 . CASGPGQVNYGYTF TGTGCCAGCGGCCCGGGACAGGTTAACTATGGCTACACCTTC
TRBJ2-2 18 TRBV7-2 . few CASSPRWKSASNTGELFF TGTGCCAGCAGCCCACGTTGGAAGAGCGCCTCGAACACCGGGGAGCTGTTTTTT
TRBJ1-1 18 TRBV7-2 . . CASSLEGRGTPRNTEAFF TGTGCCAGCAGCTTAGAAGGAAGGGGTACACCGAGGAACACTGAAGCTTTCTTT
TRBJ2-2 13 TRBV11-3 . . CASSQTRAGELFF TGTGCCAGCAGCCAAACCAGGGCCGGGGAGCTGTTTTTT
TRBJ2-2 15 TRBV7-6 TRBD2 . CASSLRTSGFGELFF TGTGCCAGCAGCCTCAGGACTAGCGGTTTCGGGGAGCTGTTTTTT
TRBJ1-1 16 TRBV6-5 TRBD1 few CASSYSTRGAHTEAFF TGTGCCAGCAGTTACTCAACCAGGGGGGCCCACACTGAAGCTTTCTTT
TRBJ1-2 13 TRBV12-3/TRBV12-4 . once CASKISTNYGYTF TGTGCCAGCAAGATTAGCACCAACTATGGCTACACCTTC
TRBJ2-1 12 TRBV24-1 . . CATSEGFNEQFF TGTGCCACCAGTGAAGGTTTCAATGAGCAGTTCTTC
TRBJ2-1 14 TRBV9 . few CASSVEGTRNEQFF TGTGCCAGCAGCGTAGAAGGGACTCGCAATGAGCAGTTCTTC
TRBJ2-7 16 TRBV11-2 TRBD2 few CASSLRVLAGTYEQYF TGTGCCAGCAGCTTAAGGGTGCTAGCGGGGACCTACGAGCAGTACTTC